These 10 T cell receptor beta chains came from one sample sequenced in a study of molecular identifiers for immune sequencing clone quantification. TCRdb used MiXCR to reprocess the PCR reads, holding one entry per CDR3 protein. The data contain about half a million distinct CDR3 sequences, about 25% of them singletons. The sample taken for sequencing was naive CD8+ T cells from blood, with Jurkat cell RNA spiked in. Described subset: FACS-sorted CD8+CD4-CCR7+CD45RA+ naive T cells. These receptors were collected from a human donor in good health. Some libraries in this study had Jurkat cell RNA spiked in.

CDR3 bases: TGTGCCAGCCAACAGACGTACGAGCAGTACTTC. Translated: CASQQTYEQYF. The rearrangement links TRBV28 to TRBJ2-7, with D unclear. Per the germline V gene, CDR1 is MDHEN and CDR2 is SYDVKM. The CDR3 spans 11 residues. Between the trimmed V and J ends, which lost 8 bases and 4 bases, there was a span of 9 bases.

This clonotype was picked up many times. The V and J genes are TRBV7-9 and TRBJ1-1; TRBD1 matches 9 bases. The length of the CDR3 is 16 residues. In germline, CDR1 is SEHNR, CDR2 FQNEAQ (reference sequence). J was trimmed by 2 bases and V by 5 bases; bases with no gene match: 9. CDR3 residues: CASSPPGTGLNTEAFF. The CDR3 region has the DNA TGTGCCAGCAGCCCGCCAGGGACAGGGCTAAACACTGAAGCTTTCTTT.

This clonotype was observed a handful of times. The J gene is TRBJ2-7, the V gene TRBV20-1; TRBD2 aligns across 14 bases. The trim removed 2 bases at V and 2 bases at J, leaving 2 bases unmatched. Germline V gene lookup returns CDR1 DFQATT and CDR2 SNEGSKA (reference sequence). The CDR3 sequence is 15 residues long. CDR3 protein: CSARSGLAGAYEQYF. In DNA form, the CDR3 reads TGCAGTGCTAGATCGGGACTAGCGGGGGCCTACGAGCAGTACTTC.

As regards this clonotype: Compared with germline, one end of the junction differs, possibly owing to a read error. The chain recombines TRBV5-1 with TRBJ1-1, with 9 bases matching TRBD1. Germline assignment: CDR1 SGHRS and CDR2 YFSETQ. The CDR3 covers 18 residues. The CDR3 DNA sequence: TGCGCCAGCAGCTTGGTCGGGACAGGGCGCGGTGTAACCACTGCAGCTTTCTTT. Amino acids: CASSLVGTGRGVTTAAFF.

This clonotype appeared many times. The chain combines TRBV5-1 with TRBJ2-5; 7 positions agree with TRBD1. Germline V gene sequence: CDR1 SGHRS, CDR2 YFSETQ. This CDR3 spans 13 amino acids. Germline trimming cut 9 bases from V and 1 base from J; bases unmatched to any gene: 6. This chain's CDR3 is CATGTDLQETQYF. The CDR3 DNA sequence: TGCGCCACCGGGACAGACCTCCAAGAGACCCAGTACTTC.

This clonotype was picked up many times. V is TRBV7-9 and J is TRBJ2-2; D remains ambiguous. Germline values: CDR1 SEHNR, CDR2 FQNEAQ (reference sequence). The V gene lost 2 bases and the J gene lost 5 bases, with 3 bases spanning the gap. This CDR3 region has 12 residues. The CDR3 here is CASSLQTGELFF. CDR3 coding DNA: TGTGCCAGCAGCTTACAGACCGGGGAGCTGTTTTTT.

On this clonotype: A read error may be the cause here, since a much bigger clone is one base away. The chain joins TRBV29-1 to TRBJ2-3; TRBD2 matches at 15 bases. Germline lookup yields CDR1 SQVTM and CDR2 ANQGSEA. V trimming: 1 base; J trimming: 2 bases; junction bases outside the gene matches: 4. The CDR3 is 17 amino acids. The CDR3 DNA is TGCAGCGTTGAAGGGGGGACTAGCGGGAGGTACACAGATACGCAGTATTTT. Translated, it gives CSVEGGTSGRYTDTQYF.

This chain connects TRBV6-2 or TRBV6-3 to TRBJ2-3, with D possibly matching TRBD2 (5 bases). The ends were cut back, 4 bases at V and 6 bases at J, with 11 bases in the middle. The CDR3 is made up of 13 amino acids. CDR1 and CDR2 (germline): MNHEY, SVGEGT. This CDR3 is CASSSTGLDTQYF. CDR3 in DNA: TGTGCCAGCAGTTCAACGGGGTTGGATACGCAGTATTTT.

As to this clonotype: Possible read error: a much larger clone is one base away. V gene TRBV12-3 or TRBV12-4 combines with J gene TRBJ1-5; the match to TRBD1 covers 7 bases. This CDR3 is 14 amino acids long. CDR3 protein: CASTSGTVNQPPHF. As DNA, the CDR3 is TGTGCCAGCACAAGCGGGACAGTCAATCAGCCCCCGCATTTT.

This clonotype was observed many times. The V gene is TRBV5-8, the J gene TRBJ2-2, with a possible D match to TRBD2 (6 bases). The CDR3 totals 14 residues. The germline gives CDR1 SGHTS, CDR2 YDEGEE. Trimming removed 2 bases at V and 3 bases at J, with 8 bases between. DNA for the CDR3: TGTGCCAGCAGCTTCGGGACTTACACCGGGGAGCTGTTTTTT. This encodes CASSFGTYTGELFF.